This T cell receptor beta chain stems from a study of metastatic and nonmetastatic thyroid tumors. The wider study: Malignant thyroid and benign thyroid patients provided blood and tumor or nodule tissue whose repertoires were compared.

General study points: For both blood and tumor, malignant thyroid tumors reportedly showed significantly higher TCR beta diversity than benign nodules did.

In the authors' methods: CDR3 was compared across clinicopathological groups, and the resulting differences were used to build a distant-metastasis classifier for papillary thyroid cancer. TCRdb redid the clone calls on the PCR reads using MiXCR. TCRdb's processing, not the study's, gives the V and J calls here. The sample yields tens of thousands of clones, more than 9.5% seen once. The CDR3 spans 15 residues, counting both ends. The V gene's germline CDR1 is DFQATT and CDR2 SNEGSKA (reference sequence). Each patient went into thyroid surgery without having received any treatment. Regarding this clone: What it recognizes is unknown. It is likely a read error, because the conserved phenylalanine at the end of the CDR3 is missing. The DNA is omitted, as the CDR3 cannot be located on it reliably, and the CDR3 follows TCRdb's listing.

This chain joins TRBV20-1 and TRBJ2-7; TRBD2 is the table's D call and was not checked against the DNA. Sequenced material: blood. This sequence was found in a female donor with papillary thyroid cancer or a benign thyroid nodule (not recorded which). Some clones in this sample may be carry-over from other donors' samples. The CDR3 spells CSASGLAGLTYERYL.